This entry lists 28 T cell receptor beta chains sequenced from one sample in a study of shared clonotypes between healthy human individuals. Here immunoSEQ multiplex PCR was the method, and the copy in TCRdb shows in-frame clones only, minus some. The data hold 780,000 or so clones, with over 55% observed a single time. Material: memory CD4+ T cells sorted from blood. The subset was: CD45RA-negative fraction. The origin of the receptors is a woman younger than 45 in good health.

This clone was seen a few times. The chain uses TRBV6-1 and TRBJ2-2, with 10 bases fitting TRBD1. The J segment lost 2 bases and the V segment lost 4 bases, leaving 16 bases of the junction unmatched. Germline assignment: CDR1 MNHNS and CDR2 SASEGT. The CDR3 spans 20 residues. CDR3 coding DNA: TGTGCCAGCAGTGGGCCGGGACAGGGGTTTTTAGGCCCAAACACCGGGGAGCTGTTTTTT. It is translated as CASSGPGQGFLGPNTGELFF.

V and J are TRBV4-1 and TRBJ2-2, with a tentative D call TRBD2 (6 bases). The CDR3 has 17 amino acids. V lost 1 base and J lost 1, with 13 bases in between. Looked up from germline, CDR1 is MGHRA and CDR2 is YSYEKL. The CDR3 reads CASSQGIAELNTGELFF. The CDR3 DNA is TGCGCCAGCAGCCAAGGAATAGCGGAGCTGAACACCGGGGAGCTGTTTTTT.

Remarks on this clone: Relative to the germline gene, one junction end is altered; a read error may explain this. This rearrangement joins TRBV5-1 to TRBJ1-1; tentative D call: TRBD1 (5 bases). The germline V gene encodes CDR1 SGHRS and CDR2 YFSETQ. The CDR3 has 13 residues. CDR3 sequence (DNA): TGTGCCAGCAGCGATCAGGGTCGGGCTGAAGCTTTCTTT. Its protein is CASSDQGRAEAFF.

The rearrangement uses TRBV28 and TRBJ2-3; a possible D gene is TRBD2 (7 bases). V gave up 4 bases and J gave up 7 bases, with 21 bases separating them. CDR1 and CDR2 (germline): MDHEN, SYDVKM. The CDR3 length is 16 residues. The DNA of the CDR3 is TGTGCCAGCAGTTCCGGGGGAGGGGGAGTTCAATATACGCAGTATTTT. Its protein is CASSSGGGGVQYTQYF. Based on the CDR3 plus reference TRBV28 and TRBJ2-3, the full variable domain is DVKVTQSSRYLVKRTGEKVFLECVQDMDHENMFWYRQDPGLGLRLIYFSYDVKMKEKGDIPEGYSVSREKKERFSLILESASTNQTSMYLCASSSGGGGVQYTQYFGPGTRLTVL.

This clone has a handful of counts. The V gene is TRBV7-8, the J gene TRBJ1-5; tentatively, D is TRBD1 (5 bases). V was pared by 6 bases and J by 4 bases, with 13 bases between. The CDR3 length is 14 residues. Germline assignment: CDR1 SGHVS and CDR2 FQNEAQ. Here the CDR3 reads CASRPDSFNQPQHF. CDR3 DNA sequence: TGTGCCAGCAGACCTGACAGCTTTAATCAGCCCCAGCATTTT.

The rearrangement joins TRBV13 to TRBJ2-1, with D possibly being TRBD2 (6 bases). V lost 6 bases and J lost 7, with 10 bases in between. Germline V lookup: CDR1 PRHDT, CDR2 FYEKMQ (reference sequence). This CDR3 region has 12 residues. CDR3 sequence reads: CASRKLANEQFF. The DNA of the CDR3 is TGTGCCAGCAGGAAGCTAGCGAATGAGCAGTTCTTC.

The chain carries TRBV27 and TRBJ2-5, with TRBD1 matching 9 bases. The CDR3 has 12 residues. Per germline, CDR1 MNHEY and CDR2 SMNVEV (reference sequence). The V gene end was trimmed by 3 bases and the J gene end by 11 bases; junction bases not matched to a gene: 4. CDR3 region: CASSFLGQGQYF. CDR3 nucleotide sequence: TGTGCCAGCAGTTTCCTCGGACAGGGGCAGTACTTC.

With respect to this clone: Possible read error: a much larger clone is one base away. DNA of the CDR3: TGTGCCAGCAGCTTAAGGACCGACAATGAGCAGTTCTTC. Translation gives CASSLRTDNEQFF. The rearrangement links TRBV7-8 to TRBJ2-1, with D uncertain. V shed 2 bases and J shed 5 bases, with 7 bases lying between them. CDR1 and CDR2 from the germline V gene are SGHVS and FQNEAQ. The CDR3 runs 13 residues.

The DNA for the CDR3 is TGTGCCAGCAGCTTAGTAGGACAGAGCTCCTACGAGCAGTACTTC. Translating gives CASSLVGQSSYEQYF. V and J are TRBV7-8 and TRBJ2-7; tentative D call: TRBD1 (6 bases). V was clipped by 1 base and J by 0 bases, with 10 bases between them. Germline values: CDR1 SGHVS, CDR2 FQNEAQ. The CDR3 spans 15 residues. Looking up the rest from reference TRBV7-8 and TRBJ2-7 gives the full variable domain: GAGVSQSPRYKVAKRGQDVALRCDPISGHVSLFWYQQALGQGPEFLTYFQNEAQLDKSGLPSDRFFAERPEGSVSTLKIQRTQQEDSAVYLCASSLVGQSSYEQYFGPGTRLTVT.

The gene calls are TRBV4-2 and TRBJ1-6; 8 positions agree with TRBD1. This CDR3 spans 15 amino acids. The germline V gene encodes CDR1 LGHNA and CDR2 YNFKEQ. Trimming removed 4 bases from V and 6 bases from J; junction bases left unmatched: 5. The CDR3 bases are TGTGCCAGCAGCCTTGGGGACAGGTCTAATTCACCCCTCCACTTT. The encoded protein is CASSLGDRSNSPLHF.

The genes are TRBV2 and TRBJ2-4; TRBD1 is a possible D gene (5 bases). CDR1 and CDR2 from the germline V gene are SNHLY and FYNNEI. Trimming removed 0 bases at V and 1 base at J, with 13 bases between. The CDR3 totals 17 residues. CDR3 residues: CASSEASGFGAKNIQYF. CDR3 DNA: TGTGCCAGCAGTGAAGCTTCAGGGTTTGGGGCCAAAAACATTCAGTACTTC.

The gene calls are TRBV6-1 and TRBJ2-1; weak D call: TRBD2 (6 bases). The CDR3 spans 14 residues. V was shortened by 4 bases and J by 6 bases, with 13 bases between the two germline ends. Germline V CDR1 and CDR2: MNHNS, SASEGT. The CDR3 region has the DNA TGTGCCAGCAGTGGGGCCACTAGCCTCAATGAGCAGTTCTTC. Residues: CASSGATSLNEQFF.

The rearrangement uses TRBV4-2 and TRBJ2-3, with 9 bases that match TRBD2. The ends lost 1 base at V and 4 bases at J; junction bases unmatched: 3. Germline V lookup: CDR1 LGHNA, CDR2 YNFKEQ. The CDR3 is 15 residues long. CDR3: CASSQGGRAPDTQYF. Here the CDR3 DNA reads TGTGCCAGCAGCCAAGGCGGGAGGGCCCCAGATACGCAGTATTTT.

Here the CDR3 DNA reads TGTGCCAGCAGCCCCCTGGTCATAGGGGGGCTAAACAATCAGCCCCAGCATTTT. Protein product: CASSPLVIGGLNNQPQHF. The rearrangement uses TRBV27 and TRBJ1-5; D is perhaps TRBD1 (6 bases). The CDR3 covers 18 residues. Germline CDR1 and CDR2: MNHEY and SMNVEV (reference sequence). Trimming took off 6 bases at V and 3 bases at J, with 24 bases between the two ends.

This chain links TRBV7-9 with TRBJ1-5; unclear D gene. CDR3 length equals 12 residues. The germline V and J ends were trimmed by 4 bases and 4 bases, with 5 bases remaining between them. Germline CDR1 SEHNR, CDR2 FQNEAQ (reference sequence). The CDR3 sequence: CASSSINQPQHF. In DNA, the CDR3 is TGTGCCAGCAGCTCAATTAATCAGCCCCAGCATTTT.

This chain uses TRBV4-1 with TRBJ2-2; no definite D call. From germline, CDR1 is MGHRA and CDR2 YSYEKL. The length of the CDR3 is 15 residues. V dropped 6 bases and J dropped 0 bases, with 11 bases sitting between them. CDR3: CASRAPYSNTGELFF. For the CDR3, the DNA is TGCGCCAGCAGAGCCCCCTACTCGAACACCGGGGAGCTGTTTTTT.

The V and J genes are TRBV7-2 and TRBJ2-5; D ambiguous. This CDR3 has 15 amino acids. The V and J ends lost 1 base and 5 bases respectively, with 14 bases between them. CDR1 SGHTA and CDR2 FQGNSA come from the germline V gene. CDR3 protein: CASSLDRGLGETQYF. Written as DNA, the CDR3 is TGTGCCAGCAGCTTAGATCGAGGTTTGGGGGAGACCCAGTACTTC.

This rearrangement joins TRBV9 to TRBJ1-3; D gene uncertain. Germline V CDR1 and CDR2: SGDLS, YYNGEE. Deletions cut 3 bases from V and 1 base from J, with 17 bases between. The CDR3 runs to 17 residues. The CDR3 DNA reads as TGTGCCAGCAGCGGGCCCCAGAGCCTCAGGTCTGGAAACACCATATATTTT. Translating it yields CASSGPQSLRSGNTIYF.

This clone has just a few counts. Here the CDR3 reads CAWHQGHRNTEAFF. In nucleotides, the CDR3 is TGTGCCTGGCACCAGGGACACAGGAACACTGAAGCTTTCTTT. The J gene is TRBJ1-1, the V gene TRBV30, with D possibly being TRBD1 (6 bases). Deletions cut 5 bases from V and 1 base from J, with 14 bases between. Germline V gene sequence: CDR1 GTSNPN, CDR2 SVGIG (reference sequence). The length of the CDR3 is 14 residues.

This rearrangement joins TRBV7-9 to TRBJ1-4; D unresolved. The CDR3 runs to 15 residues. The V and J ends lost 1 base and 5 bases respectively, with 11 bases between them. Germline assignment: CDR1 SEHNR and CDR2 FQNEAQ (reference sequence). DNA of the CDR3: TGTGCCAGCAGCTTAGGAGGTGCCTTAAATGAAAAACTGTTTTTT. Translating it yields CASSLGGALNEKLFF. The full variable domain, its missing parts supplied by reference TRBV7-9 and TRBJ1-4, is DTGVSQNPRHKITKRGQNVTFRCDPISEHNRLYWYRQTLGQGPEFLTYFQNEAQLEKSRLLSDRFSAERPKGSFSTLEIQRTEQGDSAMYLCASSLGGALNEKLFFGSGTQLSVL.

This chain joins TRBV6-6 and TRBJ2-1; 7 bases agree with TRBD2. The ends lost 6 bases at V and 0 bases at J; junction bases unmatched: 5. CDR3 length equals 15 residues. Germline CDR1 and CDR2: MNHNY and SVGAGI (reference sequence). The CDR3 DNA reads as TGTGCCAGCAGGGGGGAGGGCAGCTCCTACAATGAGCAGTTCTTC. Its translation is CASRGEGSSYNEQFF.

V and J are TRBV27 and TRBJ2-7; D is uncertain. V was cut by 2 bases and J by 2 bases, with 10 bases left in between. The CDR3 loop spans 14 amino acids. Germline assignment: CDR1 MNHEY and CDR2 SMNVEV (reference sequence). CDR3 nucleotides: TGTGCCAGCAGTTTAGCCGGGCTAACCTACGAGCAGTACTTC. This sequence encodes CASSLAGLTYEQYF.

The table lists this clone with a few counts. V usage is TRBV4-1 and J usage is TRBJ2-5; 8 bases match TRBD1. The CDR3 extends over 16 amino acids. Per germline, CDR1 MGHRA and CDR2 YSYEKL. J lost 5 bases, V lost 1 base, and 9 bases had no gene match. CDR3 residues: CASSQGPGTGGETQYF. CDR3 coding DNA: TGCGCCAGCAGCCAAGGGCCCGGGACAGGCGGCGAGACCCAGTACTTC.

Turning to this clone: The same CDR3 also results from other DNA sequences found in this sample. The J gene is TRBJ2-5, the V gene TRBV5-1, with TRBD1 identical over 7 bases. Germline CDR1 is SGHRS and CDR2 is YFSETQ. This CDR3 is 13 amino acids long. The V gene end was trimmed by 5 bases and the J gene end by 3 bases; junction bases not matched to a gene: 4. DNA for the CDR3: TGCGCCAGCAGGTACGACAGGGAAGAGACCCAGTACTTC. This gives the protein CASRYDREETQYF. The complete variable domain, with remaining parts taken from reference TRBV5-1 and TRBJ2-5, reads KAGVTQTPRYLIKTRGQQVTLSCSPISGHRSVSWYQQTPGQGLQFLFEYFSETQRNKGNFPGRFSGRQFSNSRSEMNVSTLELGDSALYLCASRYDREETQYFGPGTRLLVL.

V is TRBV5-1 and J is TRBJ2-7, with 13 bases that match TRBD2. Germline V gene data show CDR1 as SGHRS and CDR2 as YFSETQ. This CDR3 region has 15 residues. V lost 5 bases and J lost 0; bases outside the gene matches: 2. This chain's CDR3 is CASSGLAGDSYEQYF. The CDR3, as DNA: TGCGCCAGCAGTGGACTAGCGGGAGACTCCTACGAGCAGTACTTC.

Points on this clone: A much bigger clone sits one base away, suggesting this may be a read error. The chain joins TRBV19 to TRBJ2-4; 8 nucleotides align to TRBD1. Germline CDR1 reads LNHDA; CDR2 reads SQIVND (reference sequence). The CDR3 has 13 residues. Trimming cost V 10 bases and J 9 bases; bases outside gene matches: 11. CDR3 nucleotide sequence: TGTGCCACCTTGACAGGGGTTAGTGGCATTCAGTACTTC. It codes for CATLTGVSGIQYF.

The gene calls are TRBV21-1 and TRBJ2-4; TRBD1, the D gene given by the table, was not confirmed from the DNA. TRBV21-1 is a known pseudogene. This CDR3 is 16 amino acids long. CDR3 DNA sequence: TGTGCCAGCAGTCGTTTTCTACAGCAAAGAAAAAACATTCAGTACTTC. Protein product: CASSRFLQQRKNIQYF.

In this sample, this clone turned up a few times. The chain links TRBV5-1 to TRBJ2-2; weak D call: TRBD1 (6 bases). The V gene lost 3 bases and the J gene lost 6 bases, with 15 bases spanning the gap. Germline assignment: CDR1 SGHRS and CDR2 YFSETQ. The CDR3 contains 15 residues. The CDR3 loop is CASSSPGVFSGELFF. CDR3 DNA: TGCGCCAGCAGCTCACCAGGGGTCTTTTCCGGGGAGCTGTTTTTT.